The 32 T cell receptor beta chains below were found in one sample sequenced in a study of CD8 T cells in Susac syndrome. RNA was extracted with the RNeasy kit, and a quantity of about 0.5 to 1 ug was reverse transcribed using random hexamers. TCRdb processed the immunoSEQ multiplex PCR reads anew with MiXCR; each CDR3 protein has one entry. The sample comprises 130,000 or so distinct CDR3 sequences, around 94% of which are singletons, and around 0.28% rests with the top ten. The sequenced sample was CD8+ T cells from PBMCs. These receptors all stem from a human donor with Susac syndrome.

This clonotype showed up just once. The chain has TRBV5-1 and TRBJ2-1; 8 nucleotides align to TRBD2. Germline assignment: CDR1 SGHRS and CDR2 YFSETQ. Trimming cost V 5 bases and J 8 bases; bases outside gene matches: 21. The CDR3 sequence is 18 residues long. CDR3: CASSTFPLAGGPKDEQFF. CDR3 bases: TGCGCCAGCAGTACGTTTCCGCTCGCGGGGGGCCCTAAGGATGAGCAGTTCTTC.

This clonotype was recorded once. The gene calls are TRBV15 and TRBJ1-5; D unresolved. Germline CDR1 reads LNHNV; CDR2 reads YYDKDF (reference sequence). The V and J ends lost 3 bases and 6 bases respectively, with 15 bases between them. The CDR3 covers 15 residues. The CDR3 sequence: CATSSDRAKVQPQHF. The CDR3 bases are TGTGCCACCAGCAGCGACCGGGCCAAAGTTCAGCCCCAGCATTTT.

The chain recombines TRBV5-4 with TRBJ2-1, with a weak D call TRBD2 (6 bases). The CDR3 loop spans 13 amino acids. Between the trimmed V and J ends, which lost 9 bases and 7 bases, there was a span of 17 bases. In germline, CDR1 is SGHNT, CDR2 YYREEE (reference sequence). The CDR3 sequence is CATRSGGNNEQFF. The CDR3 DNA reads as TGTGCCACCCGAAGTGGGGGGAATAATGAGCAGTTCTTC.

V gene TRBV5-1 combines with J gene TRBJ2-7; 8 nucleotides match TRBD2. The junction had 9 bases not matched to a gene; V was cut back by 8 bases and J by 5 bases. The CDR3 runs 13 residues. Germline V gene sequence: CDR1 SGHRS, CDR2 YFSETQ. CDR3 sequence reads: CASGRGGVNEQYF. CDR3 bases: TGCGCCAGTGGACGGGGGGGCGTCAACGAGCAGTACTTC.

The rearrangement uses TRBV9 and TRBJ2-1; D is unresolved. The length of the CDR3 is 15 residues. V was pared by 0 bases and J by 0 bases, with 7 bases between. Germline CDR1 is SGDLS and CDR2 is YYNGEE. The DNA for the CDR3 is TGTGCCAGCAGCGTAGAGGTGGGCTCCTACAATGAGCAGTTCTTC. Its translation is CASSVEVGSYNEQFF.

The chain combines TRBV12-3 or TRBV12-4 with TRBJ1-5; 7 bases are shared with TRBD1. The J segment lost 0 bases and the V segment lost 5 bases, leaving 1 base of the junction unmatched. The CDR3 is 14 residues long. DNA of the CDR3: TGTGCCAGCAGTACAGGGGATAGCAATCAGCCCCAGCATTTT. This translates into CASSTGDSNQPQHF.

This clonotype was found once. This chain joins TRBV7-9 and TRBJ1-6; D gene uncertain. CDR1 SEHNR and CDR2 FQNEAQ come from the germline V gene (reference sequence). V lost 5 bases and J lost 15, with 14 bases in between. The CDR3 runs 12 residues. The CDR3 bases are TGTGCCAGCAGCCCCGACGGTTGGCTCCTCCACTTT. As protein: CASSPDGWLLHF.

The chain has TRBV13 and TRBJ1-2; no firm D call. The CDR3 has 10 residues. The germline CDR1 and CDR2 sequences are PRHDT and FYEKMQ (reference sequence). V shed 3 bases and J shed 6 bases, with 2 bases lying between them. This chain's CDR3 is CASSFNGYTF. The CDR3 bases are TGTGCCAGCAGCTTTAATGGCTACACCTTC.

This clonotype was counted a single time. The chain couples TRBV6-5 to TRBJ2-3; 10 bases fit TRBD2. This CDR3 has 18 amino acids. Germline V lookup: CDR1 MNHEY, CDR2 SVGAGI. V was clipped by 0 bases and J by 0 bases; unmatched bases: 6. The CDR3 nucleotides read TGTGCCAGCAGTTACTCGATAGCTAGCGGGGGCAGCACAGATACGCAGTATTTT. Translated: CASSYSIASGGSTDTQYF.

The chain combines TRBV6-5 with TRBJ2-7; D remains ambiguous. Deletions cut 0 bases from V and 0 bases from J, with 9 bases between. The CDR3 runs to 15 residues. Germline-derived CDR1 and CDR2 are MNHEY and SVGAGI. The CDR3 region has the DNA TGTGCCAGCAGTTACTCGAGATACCTCTCCTACGAGCAGTACTTC. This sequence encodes CASSYSRYLSYEQYF.

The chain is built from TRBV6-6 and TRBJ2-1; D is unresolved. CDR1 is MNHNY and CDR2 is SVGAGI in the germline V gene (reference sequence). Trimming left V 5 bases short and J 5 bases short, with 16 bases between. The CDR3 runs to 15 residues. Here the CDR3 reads CASSTGLLEHNEQFF. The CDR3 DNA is TGTGCCAGCAGTACTGGGCTTCTCGAGCACAATGAGCAGTTCTTC.

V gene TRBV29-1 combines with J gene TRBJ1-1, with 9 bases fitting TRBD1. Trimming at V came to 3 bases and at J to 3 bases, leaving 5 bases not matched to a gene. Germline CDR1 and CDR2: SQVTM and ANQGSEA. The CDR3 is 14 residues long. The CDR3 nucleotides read TGCAGCGTTGAGTTTTGGACAGGGGACACTGAAGCTTTCTTT. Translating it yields CSVEFWTGDTEAFF. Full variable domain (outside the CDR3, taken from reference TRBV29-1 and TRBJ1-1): SAVISQKPSRDICQRGTSLTIQCQVDSQVTMMFWYRQQPGQSLTLIATANQGSEATYESGFVIDKFPISRPNLTFSTLTVSNMSPEDSSIYLCSVEFWTGDTEAFFGQGTRLTVV.

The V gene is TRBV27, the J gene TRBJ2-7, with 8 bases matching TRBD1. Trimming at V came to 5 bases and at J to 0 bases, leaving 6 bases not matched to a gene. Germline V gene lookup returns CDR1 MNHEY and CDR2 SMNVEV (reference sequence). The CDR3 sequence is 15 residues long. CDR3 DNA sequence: TGTGCCAGCAGTCCAACGGGACAGGCCTCCTACGAGCAGTACTTC. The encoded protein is CASSPTGQASYEQYF.

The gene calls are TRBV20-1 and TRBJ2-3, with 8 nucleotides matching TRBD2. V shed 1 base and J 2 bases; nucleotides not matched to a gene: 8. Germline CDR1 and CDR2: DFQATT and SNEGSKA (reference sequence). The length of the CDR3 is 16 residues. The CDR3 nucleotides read TGCAGTGCTAGAGGTCCGAGCGGGGGACTCACAGATACGCAGTATTTT. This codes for CSARGPSGGLTDTQYF.

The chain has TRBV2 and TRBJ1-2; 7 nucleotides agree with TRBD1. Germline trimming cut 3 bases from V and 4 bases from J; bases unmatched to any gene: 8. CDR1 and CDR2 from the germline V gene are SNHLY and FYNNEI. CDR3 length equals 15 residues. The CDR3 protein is CASSEGGGLGYGYTF. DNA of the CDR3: TGTGCCAGCAGTGAGGGAGGGGGCTTGGGCTATGGCTACACCTTC.

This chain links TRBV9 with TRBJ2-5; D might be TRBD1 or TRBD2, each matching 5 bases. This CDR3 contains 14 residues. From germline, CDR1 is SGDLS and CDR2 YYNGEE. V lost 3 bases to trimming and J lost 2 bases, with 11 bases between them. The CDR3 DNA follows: TGTGCCAGCAGCGGGGGGACCCTGCAAGAGACCCAGTACTTC. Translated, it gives CASSGGTLQETQYF.

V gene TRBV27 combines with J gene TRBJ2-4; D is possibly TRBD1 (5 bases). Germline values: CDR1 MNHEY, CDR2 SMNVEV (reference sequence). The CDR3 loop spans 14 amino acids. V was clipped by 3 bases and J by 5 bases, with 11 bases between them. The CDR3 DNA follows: TGTGCCAGCAGTTTTTCTTGGGGCGAAAACATTCAGTACTTC. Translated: CASSFSWGENIQYF.

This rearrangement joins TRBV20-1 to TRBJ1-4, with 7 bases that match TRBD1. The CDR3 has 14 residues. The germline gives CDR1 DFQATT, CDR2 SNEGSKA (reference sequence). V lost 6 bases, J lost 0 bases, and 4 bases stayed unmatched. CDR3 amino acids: CSARDSSTNEKLFF. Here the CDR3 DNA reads TGCAGTGCAAGGGACAGCTCAACTAATGAAAAACTGTTTTTT.

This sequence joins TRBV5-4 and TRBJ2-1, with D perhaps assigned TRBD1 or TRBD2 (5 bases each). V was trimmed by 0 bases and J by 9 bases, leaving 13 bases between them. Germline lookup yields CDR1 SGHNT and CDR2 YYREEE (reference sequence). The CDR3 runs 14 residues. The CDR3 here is CASSLGQGGGEQFF. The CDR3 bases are TGTGCCAGCAGCTTGGGGCAGGGCGGAGGTGAGCAGTTCTTC.

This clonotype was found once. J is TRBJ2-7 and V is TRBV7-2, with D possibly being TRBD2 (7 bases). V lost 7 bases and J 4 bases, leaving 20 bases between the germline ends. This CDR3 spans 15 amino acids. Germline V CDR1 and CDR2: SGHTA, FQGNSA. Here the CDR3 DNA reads TGTGCCAGCACCTTTAGGGGGGGACCTTTTTACGAGCAGTACTTC. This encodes CASTFRGGPFYEQYF.

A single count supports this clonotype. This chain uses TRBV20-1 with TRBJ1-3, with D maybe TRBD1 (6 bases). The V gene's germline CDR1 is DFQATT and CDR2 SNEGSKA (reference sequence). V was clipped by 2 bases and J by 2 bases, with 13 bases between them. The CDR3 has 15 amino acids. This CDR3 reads CSARIPGTTGNTIYF. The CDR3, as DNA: TGCAGTGCTAGAATTCCCGGGACAACTGGAAACACCATATATTTT.

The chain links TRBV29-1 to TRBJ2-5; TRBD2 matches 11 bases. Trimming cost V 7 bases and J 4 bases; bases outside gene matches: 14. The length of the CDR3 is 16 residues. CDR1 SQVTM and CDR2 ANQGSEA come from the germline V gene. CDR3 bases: TGCAGCGCACCGGGACTAGCGGTTGGAGAGGGAGAGACCCAGTACTTC. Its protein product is CSAPGLAVGEGETQYF.

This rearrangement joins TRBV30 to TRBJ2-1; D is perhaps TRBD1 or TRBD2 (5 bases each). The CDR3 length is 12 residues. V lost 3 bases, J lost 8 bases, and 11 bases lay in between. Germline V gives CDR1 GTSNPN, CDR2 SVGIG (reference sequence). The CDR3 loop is CAWRPGDDEQFF. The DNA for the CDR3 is TGTGCCTGGAGGCCCGGGGACGATGAGCAGTTCTTC.

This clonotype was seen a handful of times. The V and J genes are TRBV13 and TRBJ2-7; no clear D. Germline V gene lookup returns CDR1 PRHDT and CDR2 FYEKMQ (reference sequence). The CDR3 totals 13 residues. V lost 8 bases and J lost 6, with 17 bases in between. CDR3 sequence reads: CASGDKNVAEQYF. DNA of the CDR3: TGTGCCAGCGGCGACAAGAATGTCGCCGAGCAGTACTTC.

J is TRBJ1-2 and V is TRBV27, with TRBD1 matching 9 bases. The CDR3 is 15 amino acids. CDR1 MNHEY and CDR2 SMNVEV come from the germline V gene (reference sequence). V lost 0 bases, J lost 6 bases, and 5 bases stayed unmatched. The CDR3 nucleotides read TGTGCCAGCAGTTTATCGAAGACAGGGGGTAATGGCTACACCTTC. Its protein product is CASSLSKTGGNGYTF.

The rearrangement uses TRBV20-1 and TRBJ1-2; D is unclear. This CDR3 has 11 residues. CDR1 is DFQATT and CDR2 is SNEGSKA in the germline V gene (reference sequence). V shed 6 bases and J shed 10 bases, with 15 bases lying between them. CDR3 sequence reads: CSAWKDPFYTF. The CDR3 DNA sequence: TGCAGTGCCTGGAAGGACCCCTTCTACACCTTC.

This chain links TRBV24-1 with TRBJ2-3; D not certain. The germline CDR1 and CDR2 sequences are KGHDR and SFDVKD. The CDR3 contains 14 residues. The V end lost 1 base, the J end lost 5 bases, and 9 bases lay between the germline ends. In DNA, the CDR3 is TGTGCCACCAGTGATTTAGACTGGGGAGATACGCAGTATTTT. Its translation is CATSDLDWGDTQYF.

CDR3 residues: CASSLRQTLFTYTF. CDR3 nucleotide sequence: TGTGCCAGCAGTTTACGGCAGACCCTTTTTACCTACACCTTC. The chain recombines TRBV12-3 or TRBV12-4 with TRBJ1-2; D remains ambiguous. V gave up 2 bases and J gave up 10 bases, with 17 bases separating them. The CDR3 spans 14 residues.

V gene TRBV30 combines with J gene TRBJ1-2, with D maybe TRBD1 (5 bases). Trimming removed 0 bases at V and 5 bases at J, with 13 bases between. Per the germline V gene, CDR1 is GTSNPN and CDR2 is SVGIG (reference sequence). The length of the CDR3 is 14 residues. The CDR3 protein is CAWSVKGAEYGYTF. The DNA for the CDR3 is TGTGCCTGGAGTGTAAAAGGGGCGGAATATGGCTACACCTTC.

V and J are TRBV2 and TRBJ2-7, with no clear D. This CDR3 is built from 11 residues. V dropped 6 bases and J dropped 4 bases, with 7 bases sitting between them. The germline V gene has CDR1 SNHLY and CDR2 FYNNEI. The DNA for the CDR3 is TGTGCCAGCAGCCGTAGTTACGAGCAGTACTTC. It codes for CASSRSYEQYF.

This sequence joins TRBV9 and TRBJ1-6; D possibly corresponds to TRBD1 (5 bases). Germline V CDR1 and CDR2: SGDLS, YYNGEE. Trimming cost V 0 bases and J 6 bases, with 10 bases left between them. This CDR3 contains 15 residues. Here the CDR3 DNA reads TGTGCCAGCAGCGTAGAAGGGGATTTTAATTCACCCCTCCACTTT. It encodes CASSVEGDFNSPLHF.

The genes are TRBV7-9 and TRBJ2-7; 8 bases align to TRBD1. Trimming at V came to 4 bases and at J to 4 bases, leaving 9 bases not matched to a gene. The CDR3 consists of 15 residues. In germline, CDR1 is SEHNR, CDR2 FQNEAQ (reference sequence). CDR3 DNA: TGTGCCAGCAGCTCTGGACAGGGAGAAGGATACGAGCAGTACTTC. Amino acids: CASSSGQGEGYEQYF.